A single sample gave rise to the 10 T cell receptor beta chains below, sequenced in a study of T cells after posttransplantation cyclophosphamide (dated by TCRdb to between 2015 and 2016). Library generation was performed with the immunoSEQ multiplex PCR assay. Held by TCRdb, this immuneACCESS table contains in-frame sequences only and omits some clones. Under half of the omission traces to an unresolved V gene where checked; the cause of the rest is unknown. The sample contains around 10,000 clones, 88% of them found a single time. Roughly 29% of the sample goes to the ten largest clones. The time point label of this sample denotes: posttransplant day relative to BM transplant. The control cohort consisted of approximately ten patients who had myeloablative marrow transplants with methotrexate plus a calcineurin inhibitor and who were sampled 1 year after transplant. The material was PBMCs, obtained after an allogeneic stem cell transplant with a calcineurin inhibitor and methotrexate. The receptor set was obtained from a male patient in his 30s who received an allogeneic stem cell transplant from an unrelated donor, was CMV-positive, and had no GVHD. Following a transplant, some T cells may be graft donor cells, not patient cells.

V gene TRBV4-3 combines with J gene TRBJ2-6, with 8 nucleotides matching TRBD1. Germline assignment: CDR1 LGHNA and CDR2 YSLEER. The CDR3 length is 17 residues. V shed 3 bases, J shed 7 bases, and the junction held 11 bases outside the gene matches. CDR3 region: CASSQVTGVKRANVLTF. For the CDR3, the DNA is TGCGCCAGCAGCCAGGTGACAGGGGTGAAACGAGCCAACGTCCTGACTTTC.

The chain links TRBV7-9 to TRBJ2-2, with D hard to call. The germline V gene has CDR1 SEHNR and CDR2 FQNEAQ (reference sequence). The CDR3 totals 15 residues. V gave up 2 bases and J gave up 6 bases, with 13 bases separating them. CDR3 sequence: CASSLSSGPPGELFF. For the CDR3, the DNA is TGTGCCAGCAGCTTATCTTCGGGTCCTCCCGGGGAGCTGTTTTTT.

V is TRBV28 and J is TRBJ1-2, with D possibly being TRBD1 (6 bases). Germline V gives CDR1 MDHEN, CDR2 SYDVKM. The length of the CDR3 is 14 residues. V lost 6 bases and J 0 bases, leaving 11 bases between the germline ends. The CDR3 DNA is TGTGCCAGCAGCCGGACAGCCCCTAACTATGGCTACACCTTC. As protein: CASSRTAPNYGYTF.

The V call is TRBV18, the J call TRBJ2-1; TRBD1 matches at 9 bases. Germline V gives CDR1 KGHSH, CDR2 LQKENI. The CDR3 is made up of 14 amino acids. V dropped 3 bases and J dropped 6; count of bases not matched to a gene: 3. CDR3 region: CASSPRTGVNEQFF. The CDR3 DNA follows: TGTGCCAGCTCACCCCGGACAGGGGTCAATGAGCAGTTCTTC.

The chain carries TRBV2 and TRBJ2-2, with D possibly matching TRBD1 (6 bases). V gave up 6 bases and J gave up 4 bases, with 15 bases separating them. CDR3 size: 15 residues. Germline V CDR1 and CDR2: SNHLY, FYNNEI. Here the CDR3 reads CASSKQGTLTGELFF. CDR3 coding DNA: TGTGCCAGCAGCAAACAGGGTACCCTCACCGGGGAGCTGTTTTTT.

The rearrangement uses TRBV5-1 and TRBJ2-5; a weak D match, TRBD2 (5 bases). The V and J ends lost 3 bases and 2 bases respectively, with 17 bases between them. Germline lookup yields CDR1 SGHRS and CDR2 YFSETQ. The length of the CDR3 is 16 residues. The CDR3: CASSSGLYAAQETQYF. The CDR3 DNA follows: TGCGCCAGCAGCTCCGGACTTTACGCAGCACAAGAGACCCAGTACTTC.

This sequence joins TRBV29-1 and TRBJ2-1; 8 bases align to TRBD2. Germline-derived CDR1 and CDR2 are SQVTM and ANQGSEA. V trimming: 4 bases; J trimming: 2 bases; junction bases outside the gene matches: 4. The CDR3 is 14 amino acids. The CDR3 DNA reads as TGCAGCGTTGCAGCGGGAGAAGCCTACAATGAGCAGTTCTTC. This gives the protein CSVAAGEAYNEQFF.

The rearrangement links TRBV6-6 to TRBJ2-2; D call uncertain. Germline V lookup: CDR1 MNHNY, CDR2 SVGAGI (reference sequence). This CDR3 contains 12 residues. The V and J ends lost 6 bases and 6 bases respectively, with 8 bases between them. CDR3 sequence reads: CASRAEAGELFF. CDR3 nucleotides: TGTGCCAGCAGAGCTGAAGCCGGGGAGCTGTTTTTT.

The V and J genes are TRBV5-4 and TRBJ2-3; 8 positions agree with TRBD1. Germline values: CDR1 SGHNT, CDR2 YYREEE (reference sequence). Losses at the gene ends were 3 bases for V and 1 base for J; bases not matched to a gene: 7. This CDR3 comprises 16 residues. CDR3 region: CASSSWTGKGTDTQYF. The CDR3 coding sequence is TGTGCCAGCAGCTCATGGACAGGGAAAGGCACAGATACGCAGTATTTT.

The DNA for the CDR3 is TGTGCCAGCAGCGTCCGGTTTGCTAGCGGCACGATCTACGAGCAGTACTTC. Encoded protein: CASSVRFASGTIYEQYF. The J gene is TRBJ2-7, the V gene TRBV9, with 7 positions matching TRBD2. With V trimmed by 2 bases and J by 3 bases, 14 bases remained unmatched. The CDR3 runs to 17 residues. Germline V lookup: CDR1 SGDLS, CDR2 YYNGEE.